The 25 T cell receptor beta chains below all came from one sample that was sequenced in a study of T cell changes during pregnancy in multiple sclerosis. TCRdb keeps only in-frame clones here, not all; method: immunoSEQ multiplex PCR. The sample yields roughly 89,000 clones, approximately 92% seen once. Sequenced here: peripheral blood, sampled in the first trimester of pregnancy. The source is a female donor with multiple sclerosis, enrolled in a pregnancy study.

V and J are TRBV13 and TRBJ1-6, with a tentative D call TRBD1 (6 bases). The CDR3 is made up of 20 amino acids. The V gene's germline CDR1 is PRHDT and CDR2 FYEKMQ (reference sequence). Trimming shortened V by 3 bases and J by 0 bases, and 21 bases separated the two germline ends. The CDR3 DNA follows: TGTGCCAGCAGCTTCACCCGGGACACCTTATTGAGCTCCTATAATTCACCCCTCCACTTT. This encodes CASSFTRDTLLSSYNSPLHF. The complete variable domain, with remaining parts taken from reference TRBV13 and TRBJ1-6, reads AAGVIQSPRHLIKEKRETATLKCYPIPRHDTVYWYQQGPGQDPQFLISFYEKMQSDKGSIPDRFSAQQFSDYHSELNMSSLELGDSALYFCASSFTRDTLLSSYNSPLHFGNGTRLTVT.

V and J are TRBV15 and TRBJ1-2; 7 nucleotides align to TRBD1. Trimming cost V 5 bases and J 3 bases; bases outside gene matches: 9. CDR3 length: 15 residues. Germline V gene sequence: CDR1 LNHNV, CDR2 YYDKDF (reference sequence). The CDR3 bases are TGTGCCACCAGCTCCCGACAGGGCGGGGACTATGGCTACACCTTC. The encoded protein is CATSSRQGGDYGYTF. Variable domain in full (rest from reference TRBV15 and TRBJ1-2): DAMVIQNPRYQVTQFGKPVTLSCSQTLNHNVMYWYQQKSSQAPKLLFHYYDKDFNNEADTPDNFQSRRPNTSFCFLDIRSPGLGDTAMYLCATSSRQGGDYGYTFGSGTRLTVV.

V usage is TRBV4-2 and J usage is TRBJ2-5, with TRBD2 as a possible D gene (6 bases). Trimming stripped 4 bases from V and 5 bases from J, with 17 bases between. Germline loops: CDR1 LGHNA, CDR2 YNFKEQ. This CDR3 is 15 amino acids long. CDR3 DNA sequence: TGTGCCAGCAGCCCCGCCCTGGGCGGGGCCGAGACCCAGTACTTC. Its protein product is CASSPALGGAETQYF.

The chain couples TRBV2 to TRBJ2-7; 8 positions agree with TRBD1. The germline gives CDR1 SNHLY, CDR2 FYNNEI. The length of the CDR3 is 16 residues. The junction had 13 bases not matched to a gene; V was cut back by 3 bases and J by 6 bases. The CDR3 sequence is CASSDAGGLRGGEQYF. The CDR3 DNA sequence: TGTGCCAGCAGTGATGCAGGGGGCCTCAGAGGAGGCGAGCAGTACTTC.

The V gene is TRBV2, the J gene TRBJ1-4, with D uncertain. CDR3 length: 15 amino acids. Germline V lookup: CDR1 SNHLY, CDR2 FYNNEI. V was pared by 2 bases and J by 2 bases, with 9 bases between. The CDR3 coding sequence is TGTGCCAGCAGTGAAAGGCCCGGGACTAATGAAAAACTGTTTTTT. It specifies CASSERPGTNEKLFF.

This chain connects TRBV15 to TRBJ2-5, with 11 bases fitting TRBD2. There are 15 residues in the CDR3. From germline, CDR1 is LNHNV and CDR2 YYDKDF (reference sequence). V was pared by 0 bases and J by 5 bases, with 2 bases of the junction left unmatched. CDR3 in amino acids: CATSRDRLAGETQYF. As DNA, the CDR3 is TGTGCCACCAGCAGAGATCGACTAGCGGGGGAGACCCAGTACTTC. The variable domain in full, with the rest retrieved from reference TRBV15 and TRBJ2-5, is DAMVIQNPRYQVTQFGKPVTLSCSQTLNHNVMYWYQQKSSQAPKLLFHYYDKDFNNEADTPDNFQSRRPNTSFCFLDIRSPGLGDTAMYLCATSRDRLAGETQYFGPGTRLLVL.

The chain combines TRBV12-5 with TRBJ2-1; D might be TRBD2 (7 bases). V lost 0 bases to trimming and J lost 6 bases, with 18 bases between them. Per germline, CDR1 LGHNT and CDR2 FRNRAP. This CDR3 is 17 amino acids long. In DNA, the CDR3 is TGTGCTAGTGGTTTGGTACTCACTACTCGGGGGGCCAATGAGCAGTTCTTC. Its protein product is CASGLVLTTRGANEQFF.

The V call is TRBV6-5, the J call TRBJ2-2; D may be TRBD2 (6 bases). The CDR3 has 16 residues. Deletions cut 2 bases from V and 0 bases from J, with 10 bases between. CDR1 and CDR2 (germline): MNHEY, SVGAGI. CDR3 in DNA: TGTGCCAGCAGTTACAATGCGGGGACGAACACCGGGGAGCTGTTTTTT. The encoded protein is CASSYNAGTNTGELFF.

Concerning this clone itself: The germline gene is not matched at one end of the junction; a read error may be the cause. This chain links TRBV19 with TRBJ2-3, with D possibly being TRBD2 (6 bases). The CDR3 is 14 residues long. Germline CDR1 LNHDA, CDR2 SQIVND (reference sequence). The CDR3 here is CASSMEGSTDTQYF. The CDR3 DNA follows: TGTGCCAGTAGTATGGAGGGGAGCACGGATACGCAGTATTTT.

The rearrangement uses TRBV4-1 and TRBJ1-4; TRBD1 matches at 7 bases. This CDR3 is 16 amino acids long. Germline values: CDR1 MGHRA, CDR2 YSYEKL. The J segment lost 8 bases and the V segment lost 1 base, leaving 10 bases of the junction unmatched. CDR3 DNA sequence: TGCGCCAGCAGCCAAGCGTCCGGGACAGTGGCGGAAAAACTGTTTTTT. This codes for CASSQASGTVAEKLFF.

The chain combines TRBV9 with TRBJ2-1; TRBD1 aligns across 7 bases. Germline V gives CDR1 SGDLS, CDR2 YYNGEE. The CDR3 has 15 amino acids. The ends lost 1 base at V and 6 bases at J; junction bases unmatched: 7. The chain's CDR3 is CASSVSDRVPNEQFF. The CDR3 DNA reads as TGTGCCAGCAGCGTAAGCGACAGGGTACCCAATGAGCAGTTCTTC.

The chain uses TRBV19 and TRBJ2-1; tentatively, D is TRBD2 (6 bases). Per the germline V gene, CDR1 is LNHDA and CDR2 is SQIVND (reference sequence). CDR3 size: 15 residues. Trimming removed 3 bases from V and 3 bases from J, with 12 bases in between. The CDR3 protein is CASSIRGGDYNEQFF. The CDR3 DNA reads TGTGCCAGTAGTATTAGGGGCGGGGACTACAATGAGCAGTTCTTC.

The table lists this clone with a few counts. This chain links TRBV7-9 with TRBJ2-1, with D perhaps matching TRBD1 (5 bases). CDR3 size: 12 residues. The V end was cut by 6 bases, the J end by 14 bases, with 17 bases between. Germline V CDR1 and CDR2: SEHNR, FQNEAQ (reference sequence). This CDR3 reads CASRSTGVEEFF. Written as DNA, the CDR3 is TGTGCCAGCAGATCCACAGGAGTCGAGGAGTTCTTC.

V and J are TRBV5-1 and TRBJ1-1; D gene ambiguous. Germline V CDR1 and CDR2: SGHRS, YFSETQ. This CDR3 is 14 amino acids long. V was clipped by 7 bases and J by 1 base, with 14 bases between them. The CDR3 DNA follows: TGCGCCAGCTCCCCGCGGGCTGAGAACACTGAAGCTTTCTTT. Encoded protein: CASSPRAENTEAFF.

The gene calls are TRBV10-3 and TRBJ2-5; 14 bases are a match to TRBD2. Trimming removed 7 bases from V and 9 bases from J; junction bases left unmatched: 4. CDR3 length equals 13 residues. Germline V gene lookup returns CDR1 ENHRY and CDR2 SYGVKD. This CDR3 is CAITGTSGGAQYF. CDR3 in DNA: TGTGCCATCACCGGGACTAGCGGGGGTGCCCAGTACTTC.

The genes are TRBV5-1 and TRBJ1-6, with 9 bases fitting TRBD1. CDR1 SGHRS and CDR2 YFSETQ come from the germline V gene. This CDR3 spans 18 amino acids. The V segment lost 3 bases and the J segment 8 bases; nucleotides outside the gene matches: 15. CDR3 region: CASSSAEGQGLRYSPLHF. The CDR3 region has the DNA TGCGCCAGCAGCTCAGCAGAGGGACAGGGATTGAGGTATTCACCCCTCCACTTT.

This clone was seen once. This chain links TRBV19 with TRBJ1-1; 10 bases are shared with TRBD1. J lost 0 bases, V lost 3 bases, and 10 bases had no gene match. The CDR3 is 18 amino acids. The germline V gene has CDR1 LNHDA and CDR2 SQIVND (reference sequence). The CDR3 coding sequence is TGTGCCAGTAGTATGATACCGGGACAGGGGAGAATGAACACTGAAGCTTTCTTT. Translating it yields CASSMIPGQGRMNTEAFF.

This chain joins TRBV13 and TRBJ1-4; D is undetermined. This CDR3 contains 14 residues. V was shortened by 6 bases and J by 4 bases, with 12 bases between the two germline ends. The germline V gene encodes CDR1 PRHDT and CDR2 FYEKMQ (reference sequence). CDR3 DNA sequence: TGTGCCAGCAGTGACGGACTAGGTAATGAAAAACTGTTTTTT. This gives the protein CASSDGLGNEKLFF.

V is TRBV7-9 and J is TRBJ1-5; D gene uncertain. Trimming took off 1 base at V and 4 bases at J, with 11 bases between the two ends. CDR1 is SEHNR and CDR2 is FQNEAQ in the germline V gene (reference sequence). CDR3 size: 15 residues. In DNA, the CDR3 is TGTGCCAGCAGCTTAGATGGGAGGGTAAATCAGCCCCAGCATTTT. It yields the protein CASSLDGRVNQPQHF.

This clone appeared once. The V call is TRBV4-1, the J call TRBJ2-1, with TRBD2 identical over 8 bases. The CDR3 totals 16 residues. Losses at the gene ends were 2 bases for V and 8 bases for J; bases not matched to a gene: 11. Germline CDR1 MGHRA, CDR2 YSYEKL. CDR3 protein: CASSQWARSGGDEQFF. The CDR3, as DNA: TGCGCCAGCAGCCAATGGGCCCGATCGGGGGGGGATGAGCAGTTCTTC.

The chain couples TRBV27 to TRBJ2-2; unclear D gene. The CDR3 loop spans 14 amino acids. Between the trimmed V and J ends, which lost 6 bases and 2 bases, there was a span of 10 bases. Germline CDR1 MNHEY, CDR2 SMNVEV (reference sequence). DNA of the CDR3: TGTGCCAGCAGCCCGGGTCTAAACACCGGGGAGCTGTTTTTT. This gives the protein CASSPGLNTGELFF.

The chain couples TRBV19 to TRBJ1-4; perhaps TRBD1 as D (5 bases). The length of the CDR3 is 13 residues. V was pared by 2 bases and J by 7 bases, with 8 bases between. CDR1 is LNHDA, CDR2 SQIVND, per germline (reference sequence). The CDR3 DNA sequence: TGTGCCAGTAGTATACAGGGTGCTGAAAAACTGTTTTTT. This translates into CASSIQGAEKLFF.

V and J are TRBV9 and TRBJ1-4; a weak D match, TRBD1 (5 bases). Germline V gives CDR1 SGDLS, CDR2 YYNGEE. CDR3 length equals 17 residues. V lost 4 bases, J lost 4 bases, and 20 bases lay in between. The CDR3 DNA is TGTGCCAGCAGCCCAGAGGGACTGGGACGCTTTAATGAAAAACTGTTTTTT. Translated, it gives CASSPEGLGRFNEKLFF.

This clone was counted a single time. The chain combines TRBV27 with TRBJ2-4, with no clear D. The CDR3 is 15 residues long. Trimming took 4 bases from V and 1 from J, leaving 11 bases between them. Germline assignment: CDR1 MNHEY and CDR2 SMNVEV (reference sequence). CDR3 nucleotide sequence: TGTGCCAGCAGTTACACCCCTCCTGCCAAAAACATTCAGTACTTC. It translates to CASSYTPPAKNIQYF.

The chain links TRBV6-1 to TRBJ2-1; perhaps TRBD2 as D (7 bases). Trimming removed 4 bases at V and 1 base at J, with 14 bases between. The CDR3 sequence is 16 residues long. CDR1 is MNHNS, CDR2 SASEGT, per germline. The CDR3 is CASSVEKGGSYNEQFF. The CDR3 region has the DNA TGTGCCAGCAGTGTGGAAAAGGGGGGGTCCTACAATGAGCAGTTCTTC.